The 23 T cell receptor beta chains reported below all come from one sample, sequenced in a study of blood T cells in healthy people across ages. Alongside a J-beta primer mix, a sample-barcoded 5' primer served in a second PCR lasting about 6 to 11 cycles. TCRdb re-analysed the 5' RACE reads in MiXCR, keeping a single row per CDR3 protein. The sample records about 780,000 distinct CDR3 sequences, 35% to 60% being singletons. The specimen was blood. These receptor sequences come from a man older than 75 in good health.

The chain uses TRBV6-5 and TRBJ2-5, with D possibly matching TRBD1 (5 bases). This CDR3 contains 12 residues. Germline CDR1 MNHEY, CDR2 SVGAGI. V shed 0 bases and J shed 8 bases, with 7 bases lying between them. CDR3 sequence reads: CASSYSQGTQYF. The DNA of the CDR3 is TGTGCCAGCAGTTACTCCCAGGGAACCCAGTACTTC.

The chain carries TRBV20-1 and TRBJ1-6, with 7 bases lining up with TRBD1. This CDR3 has 17 amino acids. The V gene end was trimmed by 3 bases and the J gene end by 7 bases; junction bases not matched to a gene: 15. CDR1 is DFQATT, CDR2 SNEGSKA, per germline (reference sequence). The CDR3 is CSARDGGQLPENSPLHF. The CDR3 DNA is TGCAGTGCTAGGGATGGGGGACAGCTCCCAGAGAATTCACCCCTCCACTTT.

This clonotype has a handful of counts. J is TRBJ2-2 and V is TRBV7-2; D remains unclear. V lost 1 base to trimming and J lost 6 bases, with 6 bases between them. CDR1 is SGHTA and CDR2 is FQGNSA in the germline V gene. The CDR3 consists of 13 residues. The CDR3 DNA sequence: TGTGCCAGCAGCTTAGTGTACCCCGGGGAGCTGTTTTTT. Encoded protein: CASSLVYPGELFF.

This clonotype was seen only once. The chain joins TRBV12-3 or TRBV12-4 to TRBJ1-6; D is uncertain. The CDR3 extends over 14 amino acids. V shed 5 bases and J shed 5 bases, with 10 bases lying between them. The CDR3 bases are TGTGCCAGCAGTGTAAAACGGAATAATTCACCCCTCCACTTT. Amino acid sequence: CASSVKRNNSPLHF.

The chain links TRBV29-1 to TRBJ1-2, with 9 bases fitting TRBD1. The CDR3 loop spans 13 amino acids. In germline, CDR1 is SQVTM, CDR2 ANQGSEA. With V trimmed by 5 bases and J by 5 bases, 6 bases remained unmatched. Written as DNA, the CDR3 is TGCAGCGTTACAGGGGGCCCATGGTATGGCTACACCTTC. This encodes CSVTGGPWYGYTF.

On this clonotype: The junction and the germline gene differ at one end; a read error may be behind it. The chain links TRBV15 to TRBJ1-1; the D is unclear. From germline, CDR1 is LNHNV and CDR2 YYDKDF (reference sequence). The CDR3 loop spans 13 amino acids. The CDR3 DNA sequence: TGTGTCACCAGCAGAGAAGTCGAGACTGAAGCTTTCTTT. Translation: CVTSREVETEAFF.

This clonotype was recorded many times. The chain recombines TRBV7-9 with TRBJ2-7; 8 nucleotides agree with TRBD1. This CDR3 has 16 residues. Germline CDR1 SEHNR, CDR2 FQNEAQ (reference sequence). V shed 1 base, J shed 2 bases, and the junction held 7 bases outside the gene matches. The CDR3: CASSLEFRDRPYEQYF. DNA for the CDR3: TGTGCCAGCAGCTTAGAGTTCCGGGACAGGCCCTACGAGCAGTACTTC.

V gene TRBV27 combines with J gene TRBJ2-6; D not resolved. The CDR3 loop spans 15 amino acids. The ends were cut back, 8 bases at V and 0 bases at J, with 11 bases in the middle. Germline V CDR1 and CDR2: MNHEY, SMNVEV (reference sequence). DNA for the CDR3: TGTGCCAGCGGGCCTGGAACCTCTGGGGCCAACGTCCTGACTTTC. This translates into CASGPGTSGANVLTF.

In this sample, this clonotype turned up a few times. The chain links TRBV27 to TRBJ2-6; D remains unclear. The germline V gene encodes CDR1 MNHEY and CDR2 SMNVEV (reference sequence). V was trimmed by 5 bases and J by 0 bases, leaving 17 bases between them. There are 18 residues in the CDR3. The CDR3 DNA sequence: TGTGCCAGCAGTCCGACCCGATGGGGATCCTCTGGGGCCAACGTCCTGACTTTC. It encodes CASSPTRWGSSGANVLTF. The complete variable domain, with remaining parts taken from reference TRBV27 and TRBJ2-6, reads EAQVTQNPRYLITVTGKKLTVTCSQNMNHEYMSWYRQDPGLGLRQIYYSMNVEVTDKGDVPEGYKVSRKEKRNFPLILESPSPNQTSLYFCASSPTRWGSSGANVLTFGAGSRLTVL.

This clonotype has a count of ten or more. The gene calls are TRBV24-1 and TRBJ2-5, with TRBD1 matching over 7 bases. Per the germline V gene, CDR1 is KGHDR and CDR2 is SFDVKD. CDR3 size: 14 residues. V trimming: 4 bases; J trimming: 5 bases; junction bases outside the gene matches: 6. CDR3 region: CATSDWTGWETQYF. As DNA, the CDR3 is TGTGCCACCAGTGACTGGACAGGCTGGGAGACCCAGTACTTC.

In this sample, this clonotype turned up a few times. V and J are TRBV25-1 and TRBJ2-1; 10 nucleotides line up with TRBD2. Losses at the gene ends were 4 bases for V and 0 bases for J; bases not matched to a gene: 3. CDR1 and CDR2 from the germline V gene are MGHDK and SYGVNS. This CDR3 comprises 16 residues. In DNA, the CDR3 is TGTGCCAGCAGTGCAGCGGGAGGGTACTCCTACAATGAGCAGTTCTTC. Residues: CASSAAGGYSYNEQFF.

The genes are TRBV25-1 and TRBJ2-1; possible D gene TRBD2, 5 bases. The CDR3 covers 14 residues. V shed 6 bases and J shed 9 bases, with 18 bases lying between them. CDR1 and CDR2 from the germline V gene are MGHDK and SYGVNS. CDR3 coding DNA: TGTGCCAGCAGGAGGGTTTTATTAGTCGGTGAGCAGTTCTTC. Encoded protein: CASRRVLLVGEQFF.

This rearrangement joins TRBV2 to TRBJ2-7; D might be TRBD1 or TRBD2, each matching 5 bases. The CDR3 runs to 12 residues. Germline values: CDR1 SNHLY, CDR2 FYNNEI. The CDR3: CTSAGTKYEQYF. Written as DNA, the CDR3 is TGTACCTCCGCCGGGACCAAATACGAGCAGTACTTC.

This clonotype showed up just a few times. The chain employs TRBV19 and TRBJ2-1; 7 nucleotides match TRBD1. Germline loops: CDR1 LNHDA, CDR2 SQIVND (reference sequence). The CDR3 is 15 residues long. V lost 2 bases, J lost 6 bases, and 7 bases stayed unmatched. The CDR3 DNA sequence: TGTGCCAGTAGTATAACCGGGACAGCCTTCAATGAGCAGTTCTTC. Encoded protein: CASSITGTAFNEQFF.

The CDR3 reads CATTTGTGEGEQYF. The CDR3 DNA reads TGTGCCACCACAACCGGGACGGGAGAGGGCGAGCAGTACTTC. V usage is TRBV10-3 and J usage is TRBJ2-7; TRBD2 is a possible D gene (6 bases). The CDR3 spans 14 residues. V gave up 10 bases and J gave up 6 bases, with 22 bases separating them. Looked up from germline, CDR1 is ENHRY and CDR2 is SYGVKD.

This clonotype was seen a few times. V usage is TRBV7-3 and J usage is TRBJ2-5; perhaps D is TRBD1 or TRBD2 (5 bases each). The germline V and J ends were trimmed by 4 bases and 11 bases, with 23 bases remaining between them. The CDR3 spans 15 residues. Germline CDR1 reads SGHTA; CDR2 reads FQGTGA. Here the CDR3 reads CASSSLGGDAPRQYF. CDR3 DNA sequence: TGTGCCAGCAGCTCCCTGGGTGGGGACGCTCCCCGGCAGTACTTC.

In regard to this clonotype: One junction end does not reproduce the germline sequence, and a read error may be involved. The chain employs TRBV7-7 and TRBJ2-5, with D perhaps TRBD1 (7 bases). From germline, CDR1 is SSHAT and CDR2 FNYEAQ (reference sequence). The CDR3 contains 14 residues. The CDR3 nucleotides read TGTGCTAGCAGCCCCCCGACAGGGAGGGAGACCCAGTACTTC. Its protein product is CASSPPTGRETQYF.

This clonotype was observed a handful of times. The rearrangement joins TRBV11-1 to TRBJ2-7; the D gene is possibly TRBD2 (5 bases). CDR1 is SGHAT and CDR2 is FQDESV in the germline V gene (reference sequence). V was shortened by 4 bases and J by 1 base, with 11 bases between the two germline ends. The CDR3 spans 14 residues. CDR3 loop: CASSYSDYSYEQYF. In DNA form, the CDR3 reads TGTGCCAGCAGCTATAGCGACTATTCCTACGAGCAGTACTTC.

J is TRBJ2-2 and V is TRBV5-5, with D possibly TRBD2 on 5 matching bases. The CDR3 has 16 residues. V dropped 3 bases and J dropped 5 bases, with 17 bases sitting between them. Germline loops: CDR1 SGHKS, CDR2 YYEKEE (reference sequence). The CDR3 sequence is CASSSLEGVVTGELFF. The CDR3 DNA sequence: TGTGCCAGCAGCTCCTTAGAGGGAGTGGTAACCGGGGAGCTGTTTTTT. Together with reference TRBV5-5 and TRBJ2-2, the CDR3 gives the full variable domain: DAGVTQSPTHLIKTRGQQVTLRCSPISGHKSVSWYQQVLGQGPQFIFQYYEKEERGRGNFPDRFSARQFPNYSSELNVNALLLGDSALYLCASSSLEGVVTGELFFGEGSRLTVL.

Many counts were recorded for this clonotype. The genes are TRBV5-1 and TRBJ1-1; TRBD1 aligns across 8 bases. V lost 0 bases, J lost 4 bases, and 2 bases stayed unmatched. CDR1 is SGHRS, CDR2 YFSETQ, per germline. This CDR3 contains 14 residues. The CDR3 spells CASSLDRGVTEAFF. The CDR3 region has the DNA TGCGCCAGCAGCTTGGACAGGGGGGTCACTGAAGCTTTCTTT.

Many counts were recorded for this clonotype. This chain links TRBV28 with TRBJ2-3; D gene unclear. The CDR3 is 13 residues long. The V end was cut by 6 bases, the J end by 2 bases, with 9 bases between. Germline lookup yields CDR1 MDHEN and CDR2 SYDVKM. CDR3 bases: TGTGCCAGCAGAGGCTCTGTCACAGATACGCAGTATTTT. Translated: CASRGSVTDTQYF. The full variable domain, in which reference TRBV28 and TRBJ2-3 provide the parts outside the CDR3, is DVKVTQSSRYLVKRTGEKVFLECVQDMDHENMFWYRQDPGLGLRLIYFSYDVKMKEKGDIPEGYSVSREKKERFSLILESASTNQTSMYLCASRGSVTDTQYFGPGTRLTVL.

J is TRBJ2-2 and V is TRBV7-2; D may be TRBD2 (5 bases). This CDR3 is built from 16 residues. Germline lookup yields CDR1 SGHTA and CDR2 FQGNSA. V lost 5 bases and J lost 1, with 14 bases in between. Here the CDR3 DNA reads TGTGCCAGCAGCCGGAGGCGAGGCGGGAACACCGGGGAGCTGTTTTTT. Protein sequence: CASSRRRGGNTGELFF.

V gene TRBV10-3 combines with J gene TRBJ2-1; D is uncertain. The CDR3 contains 13 residues. Trimming left V 7 bases short and J 2 bases short, with 9 bases between. Germline V gives CDR1 ENHRY, CDR2 SYGVKD. CDR3 nucleotides: TGTGCCATCAATGGGCAGACCTACAATGAGCAGTTCTTC. It encodes CAINGQTYNEQFF.